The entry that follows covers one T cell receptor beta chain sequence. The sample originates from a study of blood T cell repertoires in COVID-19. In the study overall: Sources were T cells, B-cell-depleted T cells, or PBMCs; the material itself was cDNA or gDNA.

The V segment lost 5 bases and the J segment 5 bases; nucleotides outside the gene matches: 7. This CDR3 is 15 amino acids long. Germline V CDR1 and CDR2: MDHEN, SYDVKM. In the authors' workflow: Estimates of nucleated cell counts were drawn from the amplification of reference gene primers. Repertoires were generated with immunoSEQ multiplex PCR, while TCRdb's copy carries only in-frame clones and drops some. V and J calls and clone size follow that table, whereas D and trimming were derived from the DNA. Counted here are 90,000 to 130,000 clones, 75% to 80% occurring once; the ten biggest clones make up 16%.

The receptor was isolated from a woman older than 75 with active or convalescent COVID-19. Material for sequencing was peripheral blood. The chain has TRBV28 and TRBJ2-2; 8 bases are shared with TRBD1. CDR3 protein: CASSRIRQGTGELFF. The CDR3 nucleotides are TGTGCCAGCAGTCGAATCCGACAGGGGACCGGGGAGCTGTTTTTT.